The clone carrying this TCR beta chain was picked up one time. The assay was immunoSEQ multiplex PCR, and TCRdb's table has in-frame clones only and misses some. The repertoire holds approximately 2,200,000 clones, with about 92% as singletons. This specimen comes from a study of shared clonotypes between healthy human individuals. V lost 1 base, J lost 6 bases, and 18 bases lay in between. The CDR3 has 16 amino acids. Germline loops: CDR1 LGHNA, CDR2 YSLEER. Positive CCR7 selection of CD45RO-negative cells yielded the naive CD8 cells, and terminally differentiated effector memory CD45RA+ cells were excluded.

The sequence derives from a man aged 18 to 30 in good health. Some clones in this sample may be carry-over from other donors' samples. The chain carries TRBV4-3 and TRBJ1-2; D is perhaps TRBD1 (6 bases). The sequenced material came from naive CD8+ T cells from PBMCs. The CDR3 coding sequence is TGCGCCAGCAGCCAAGGGTTTGAGGACAGCCATCATGGCTACACCTTC. It yields the protein CASSQGFEDSHHGYTF.